This is a list of T cell receptor beta chains from one sample in a study of CD8+CD57+ T cells in acquired aplastic anemia. TCRdb called the reads again in MiXCR, with one record for every CDR3 protein. The sample yields roughly 420,000 distinct CDR3 sequences, about two thirds seen once. The specimen sequenced was sorted CD4+, CD8+, or CD8+CD57+ T cells (not recorded which) from PBMCs. The source of these receptors is a human donor in good health, serving as a control. Each CDR3 is given with its conserved first and last residue. D genes are given only for firm matches. Where a row states a size, it is once, few, many or the class of an expanded clone; other rows omit it.

TRBJ1-2,many,TRBV29-1,.,TGCAGCGTTGAAGTTGCCTATGGCTACACCTTC,CSVEVAYGYTF
TRBJ2-7,many,TRBV7-2,.,TGTGCCAGCAGCTTAGTCGGGCAGGGAACCTACGAGCAGTACTTC,CASSLVGQGTYEQYF
TRBJ2-5,.,TRBV7-1,TRBD2,TGCGCCAGCAGCCGGGTGGCGGGGGGGCCGGGGGAGACCCAGTACTTC,CASSRVAGGPGETQYF
TRBJ2-5,.,TRBV10-3,.,TGTGCCATCAGTGAGACCCAGTACTTC,CAISETQYF
TRBJ2-6,.,TRBV9,.,TGTGCCAGCAGCGTTAGGACACTTGGAGGCTACGAGCTGACTTTC,CASSVRTLGGYELTF
TRBJ1-1,.,TRBV7-9,.,TGTGCCAGCAGCTTAGTGGGTGGTGTTAATTCTCCCCTTTTCTTT,CASSLVGGVNSPLFF
TRBJ2-5,.,TRBV7-9,.,TGTGCCAGCAGCTTTGACTTTGGGGAGACCGAGTACTTC,CASSFDFGETEYF
TRBJ1-5,.,TRBV20-1,TRBD1,TGCAGTGCTAAGCAGGGGGATCAGCCCCAGCATTTT,CSAKQGDQPQHF
TRBJ1-6,.,TRBV7-2,.,TGTGCCAGCAGCTTGAGTTCCAGGTTCCCTGAAGCTTTC,CASSLSSRFPEAF
TRBJ2-7,many,TRBV3-1,.,TGTGCCAGCAGACAGGGTTACGAGCAGTACTTC,CASRQGYEQYF
TRBJ2-5,many,TRBV20-1,TRBD2,TGCAGTGCCCCCCCGGGGGGGCTACAAGAGACCCAGTACTTC,CSAPPGGLQETQYF
TRBJ2-5,.,TRBV5-1,.,TGCGCCAGCAGCTTAGGTGTCGGTACAGAGTACTTC,CASSLGVGTEYF
TRBJ2-5,once,TRBV11-2,.,TGTGCCAGCAGCTTAGACCGGGGCCATGTCACGCAAGAGACCCAGTACTTC,CASSLDRGHVTQETQYF
TRBJ1-5,.,TRBV7-8,.,TGTGCCAGCAGCATAGGCGGAGGAGGCATGAATCAGCCCCAGCATTTT,CASSIGGGGMNQPQHF
TRBJ1-4,many,TRBV20-1,.,TGCAGTGCTAGAGACCCGACAGCGTCAAATGAAAAACTGTTTTTT,CSARDPTASNEKLFF
TRBJ2-5,.,TRBV7-2,TRBD2,TGTGCCAGCACCCTCATGGGCGGGGGGGACGAGACCCAGCAGTACTTC,CASTLMGGGDETQQYF
TRBJ2-1,.,TRBV2,.,TGTGCCAGCAGCTTGAGCATGGCAGACTACACTGAGCAGTCCTTC,CASSLSMADYTEQSF
TRBJ1-4,many,TRBV11-2,.,TGTGCCAGCAGCTTAGATGGAAGGGGCAGTGAAAAACTGTTTTTT,CASSLDGRGSEKLFF
TRBJ2-6,.,TRBV20-1,.,TGCAGTGCTAGCGGACCAGGGATTTACGCGCCTGGGGCCAACGTCCTGACTTTC,CSASGPGIYAPGANVLTF
TRBJ2-7,.,TRBV7-3,.,TGTGCCAGCAGCCCGGGGGCAGGGAGTGTTAACGAGCAGTACTTC,CASSPGAGSVNEQYF
TRBJ1-1,.,TRBV2,TRBD1,TGTGCCAGCAGCAGGACAGGGATGAACACTGAAGCTTTCTTT,CASSRTGMNTEAFF
TRBJ1-6,.,TRBV7-4,TRBD1,TGTGCCAGCAGCTTAGTGGTGACAGGGGTAACGCCACCCCTCCACTTT,CASSLVVTGVTPPLHF
TRBJ1-1,once,TRBV9,TRBD1,TGTGCCAGCAGCGGCGGGACAGGTACAAAAGCTTTCTTT,CASSGGTGTKAFF
TRBJ2-3,.,TRBV7-2,.,TGTGCCAGCAGCCCTGGCGCCTCGAGCTTTCCAGGTGCGCAGTATTTT,CASSPGASSFPGAQYF
TRBJ2-1,.,TRBV20-1,.,TGCAGTGCTAGCGCGGACGGGGGCGGGTACAATGAGCAGTTCTTC,CSASADGGGYNEQFF
TRBJ1-1,once,TRBV20-1,.,TGCAGTGCTAGTCAAGGAGTAGGCTACAAAGCTTTCTTT,CSASQGVGYKAFF
TRBJ2-7,.,TRBV9,.,TGTGCCAGCAGCGTAGAGGCGGGTCCAGGCGAGCAGTACTTC,CASSVEAGPGEQYF
TRBJ2-3,once,TRBV19,.,TGTGCCAGTACTGATGTCGGGAACAGCTATACAGATACGCAGTATTTT,CASTDVGNSYTDTQYF
TRBJ2-2,many,TRBV7-7,TRBD2,TGTGCTACCGGACTAGCGGGGGTCAACACCGGGGAGCTGTTTTTT,CATGLAGVNTGELFF
TRBJ1-1,.,TRBV7-9,.,TGTGCCAGCAGCTCCTCCCTTGAAGCTTTCTTT,CASSSSLEAFF
TRBJ2-1,.,TRBV7-2,.,TGTGCCAGCAGCTCGGGGCACAATGAGCAGTTCTTC,CASSSGHNEQFF
TRBJ1-2,.,TRBV12-5,.,TGTGCCAGCAGTTTACTTCGACAGGGCTACACCTTC,CASSLLRQGYTF
TRBJ2-7,.,TRBV20-1,TRBD1,TGCAGTGTCCTTTCGGGACAGGGTTTC,CSVLSGQGF
TRBJ2-5,.,TRBV11-1,.,TGTGCCAGCAGCGTGGGAAGGATGGGGACCCAAGAGACCCAGTACTTC,CASSVGRMGTQETQYF
TRBJ2-7,once,TRBV5-1,.,TGTGCCAGCAGCCTGCACCGGGACACTGACTACGAGCAGTACTTC,CASSLHRDTDYEQYF
TRBJ1-6,few,TRBV16,.,TGTGCCAGCAGTGCTAGAAGCAGGGAGGATAATTCACCCCTCCACTTT,CASSARSREDNSPLHF
TRBJ2-3,many,TRBV5-6,.,TGTGCCAGCAGCTTCAAACTGGAAGATACGCAGTATTTT,CASSFKLEDTQYF
TRBJ1-3,.,TRBV2,TRBD1,TGTGCCAGCAGCGCGCGCAAGGGGGACAGGAGCTCTGGATGGACCATATATTTT,CASSARKGDRSSGWTIYF
TRBJ1-5,.,TRBV2,.,TGTGCCAGCAGCCCGCAGGAGGTCCGCCAAGGGCAGCCCCAGCATTTT,CASSPQEVRQGQPQHF
TRBJ2-3,.,TRBV2,.,TGTGCCAGCAGCGTAGCCTCTACAGATACGCAGTATTTT,CASSVASTDTQYF
TRBJ1-6,.,TRBV7-9,.,TGTGCCAGCAGCTCCCCCATCGGCCCTCTCCACTTT,CASSSPIGPLHF
TRBJ2-7,many,TRBV25-1,.,TGTGCCAGCAGTGTTGACGGCTACGAGCAGTACTTC,CASSVDGYEQYF
TRBJ1-2,.,TRBV2,.,TGTGCCACCGCACCCGACGTTGGCCAAGATACGCAGTATACCTTC,CATAPDVGQDTQYTF
TRBJ2-3,many,TRBV20-1,TRBD2,TGCAGTGCTTTTAGAGCGGGGGCCCTTTATACGCAGTATTTT,CSAFRAGALYTQYF
TRBJ2-5,once,TRBV11-2,.,TGTGCCAGCAGCCCAGGGCGGATCCAAGAGACCCAGTACTTC,CASSPGRIQETQYF
TRBJ1-1,many,TRBV15,.,TGTGCCACCAGCAGAGAGGCAGGGGCGACTGAAGCTTTCTTT,CATSREAGATEAFF
TRBJ2-5,many,TRBV7-2,TRBD1,TGTGCCAGCAGCTCCCGACAGGGGGCATACCAAGAGACCCAGTACTTC,CASSSRQGAYQETQYF
TRBJ1-3,few,TRBV18,.,TGTGCCAGCTCACCAGATTTACAGGGAAACACCATATATTTT,CASSPDLQGNTIYF
TRBJ2-1,.,TRBV9,.,TGTGCCAGCAGTGAGCGACGGCACAATGAGCAGTTCTACAATGAGCAGTTCTTC,CASSERRHNEQFYNEQFF
TRBJ1-5,many,TRBV14,.,TGTGCCAGCAGCCAAACAGGGACTCAGCCCCAGCATTTT,CASSQTGTQPQHF
TRBJ2-7,many,TRBV29-1,TRBD1,TGCAGCGTTGAAGGGGGGACAGCTTCCTACGAGCAGTACTTC,CSVEGGTASYEQYF
TRBJ2-7,.,TRBV7-3,TRBD1,TGTGCCAGCAGTTCCCCCGACAGGGGAAACTACGAGCAGTACTTC,CASSSPDRGNYEQYF
TRBJ2-7,many,TRBV2,TRBD1,TGTGCCAGCAGTTTGAGACAGGGAGACAGCGAGCAGTACTTC,CASSLRQGDSEQYF
TRBJ1-4,.,TRBV7-9,.,TGTGCCAGTCGGTCAGCCCGTAATGATACACTGTTTTTT,CASRSARNDTLFF
TRBJ1-2,.,TRBV20-1,TRBD1,TGCAGTGCTAACGGCGGGTTGAGGGGGCGTTTCAATGGCTACACCTTC,CSANGGLRGRFNGYTF